Below, one TCR beta chain is given with its context. The antigen is undetermined. The record originates from a study of CD8 T cells in ankylosing spondylitis. The study's findings and limits: It was reported that disease-linked clones were significantly enriched in matched ankylosing spondylitis synovial fluid. A TCR beta motif of under ten highly homologous variants appeared characteristic of ankylosing spondylitis blood. Disease-linked clones had a CD8+ phenotype and relatively low frequency in peripheral blood.

By quantitative 5'-RACE with molecular barcodes, the TCR beta libraries were made. TCRdb reanalysed the 5' RACE reads using MiXCR and keeps one entry per CDR3 protein. The repertoire holds 750,000 to 850,000 distinct CDR3 sequences, with 12% as singletons. The CDR3 spans 15 residues. Trimming took off 4 bases at V and 2 bases at J, with 14 bases between the two ends. The germline CDR1 and CDR2 sequences are SGHRS and YFSETQ. This sequence originates from a male donor with ankylosing spondylitis. The chain has TRBV5-1 and TRBJ2-3; no firm D call. Material: blood, either unsorted or a sorted T cell fraction (not recorded which). The CDR3 reads CASSVLTLHTDTQYF. In nucleotides, the CDR3 is TGCGCCAGCAGCGTTTTGACCCTACACACAGATACGCAGTATTTT. The whole variable domain, filled in from reference TRBV5-1 and TRBJ2-3, reads KAGVTQTPRYLIKTRGQQVTLSCSPISGHRSVSWYQQTPGQGLQFLFEYFSETQRNKGNFPGRFSGRQFSNSRSEMNVSTLELGDSALYLCASSVLTLHTDTQYFGPGTRLTVL.